This is a list of T cell receptor beta chains from one sample in a study of regulatory T cells in long-lasting Graves disease. MiXCR, applied by TCRdb to the multiplex PCR reads, yields one record per CDR3 protein. The sample includes about 400,000 distinct CDR3 sequences, under 25% of them seen just once. Source: peripheral blood mononuclear cells (PBMCs), taken when the disease was refractory, from a patient treated with antithyroid drugs. Receptors originate from a female donor with Graves disease. The CDR3 runs from the conserved cysteine through the conserved F or W. A D gene is named only where the DNA matches it firmly. Clone sizes are given selectively: once, few, many, or a class where the clone is expanded.

NA | TRBD1 | TRBJ2-7 | TRBV6-1 | CASSQINSGTGINGQYF | TGTGCCAGCAGCCAGATAAACTCCGGGACAGGGATCAACGGGCAGTACTTC
NA | TRBD2 | TRBJ2-6 | TRBV7-9 | CASSLGTSGRNVLTF | TGTGCCAGCAGCCTAGGGACTAGCGGGAGGAACGTCCTGACTTTC
NA | NA | TRBJ1-5 | TRBV6-2/TRBV6-3 | CASSSKGLGNQPQHF | TGTGCCAGCAGTAGTAAAGGACTGGGCAATCAGCCCCAGCATTTT
many | NA | TRBJ1-2 | TRBV28 | CASISTSGYTF | TGTGCCAGCATATCGACTTCCGGCTACACCTTC
few | NA | TRBJ1-1 | TRBV19 | CASSGGQGTTEAFF | TGTGCCAGTAGTGGAGGGCAGGGGACCACTGAAGCTTTCTTT
many | NA | TRBJ1-6 | TRBV10-3 | CATNSGYNSPLHF | TGTGCCACCAACAGTGGTTATAATTCACCCCTCCACTTT
many | NA | TRBJ1-1 | TRBV20-1 | CSARDSMNTEAFF | TGCAGTGCTAGAGACAGCATGAACACTGAAGCTTTCTTT
NA | NA | TRBJ1-2 | TRBV9 | CASSRGQGANYGYTF | TGTGCCAGCAGCAGAGGGCAGGGTGCTAACTATGGCTACACCTTC
many | NA | TRBJ2-7 | TRBV12-3/TRBV12-4 | CASSPWGSGYEQYF | TGTGCCAGCAGCCCGTGGGGGAGCGGATACGAGCAGTACTTC
many | NA | TRBJ2-5 | TRBV29-1 | CSVEVGRVQETQYF | TGCAGCGTTGAAGTGGGGCGGGTCCAAGAGACCCAGTACTTC
NA | TRBD2 | TRBJ2-7 | TRBV4-2 | CASSQDTSGRAYEQYF | TGTGCCAGCAGCCAGGATACTAGCGGGAGGGCTTACGAGCAGTACTTC
NA | TRBD1 | TRBJ2-7 | TRBV20-1 | CSALGQFSYEQYF | TGCAGTGCCCTGGGACAGTTTTCCTACGAGCAGTACTTC
few | NA | TRBJ2-7 | TRBV29-1 | CSVEDRTVPPYEQYF | TGCAGCGTTGAAGATCGGACAGTGCCGCCCTACGAGCAGTACTTC
NA | NA | TRBJ2-5 | TRBV29-1 | CSVLSRERDWETQYF | TGCAGCGTCTTATCTAGGGAGAGGGACTGGGAGACCCAGTACTTC
many | NA | TRBJ1-5 | TRBV12-3/TRBV12-4 | CASSFIQGTAIGQPQHF | TGTGCCAGCAGTTTTATTCAGGGCACGGCAATAGGTCAGCCCCAGCATTTT
many | TRBD2 | TRBJ2-3 | TRBV12-3/TRBV12-4 | CASSLAAGLAGGPVRADTQYF | TGTGCCAGCAGTTTAGCGGCAGGACTAGCGGGAGGGCCGGTTAGGGCAGATACGCAGTATTTT
many | TRBD1 | TRBJ2-5 | TRBV11-2 | CASSLAPPGTGQETQYF | TGTGCCAGCAGCTTAGCCCCCCCGGGGACAGGGCAAGAGACCCAGTACTTC
NA | NA | TRBJ1-2 | TRBV7-9 | CASSLEGTASHTF | TGTGCCAGCAGCTTAGAAGGGACGGCGTCCCACACCTTC
few | NA | TRBJ1-6 | TRBV3-1 | CASNQGQKYSPLHF | TGTGCCAGCAACCAAGGGCAGAAGTATTCACCCCTCCACTTT
many | NA | TRBJ2-7 | TRBV2 | CATGLGQSGEQYF | TGTGCCACCGGCTTGGGGCAGTCGGGCGAGCAGTACTTC
NA | TRBD2 | TRBJ2-2 | TRBV20-1 | CSARDVSGMNTGELFF | TGCAGTGCTAGAGATGTCAGCGGGATGAACACCGGGGAGCTGTTTTTT
many | NA | TRBJ2-7 | TRBV7-4 | CASSLGQDSPYEQYF | TGTGCCAGCAGCTTAGGTCAGGACAGCCCCTACGAGCAGTACTTC